Each of the 22 T cell receptor beta chains below was sequenced from the same sample in a study of PD-1 blockade in classical Hodgkin lymphoma. Method: immunoSEQ multiplex PCR; TCRdb's copy keeps in-frame clones and lacks some. Of under 100,000 clones in the sample, approximately 88% are singletons; the top ten hold more than 9%. Every patient relapsed after autologous stem cell transplantation, and brentuximab vedotin exposure varied. The material sequenced was peripheral blood mononuclear cells (PBMCs), taken at baseline. The receptors originated from a human donor with classical Hodgkin lymphoma.

This rearrangement joins TRBV5-1 to TRBJ2-2; D not resolved. This CDR3 is 15 amino acids long. Trimming cost V 0 bases and J 3 bases, with 9 bases left between them. Germline lookup yields CDR1 SGHRS and CDR2 YFSETQ. The CDR3 sequence is CASSLESRDTGELFF. For the CDR3, the DNA is TGCGCCAGCAGCTTGGAAAGCCGGGACACCGGGGAGCTGTTTTTT.

The chain joins TRBV5-4 to TRBJ2-5; 10 positions agree with TRBD2. The CDR3 has 14 residues. V shed 7 bases, J shed 5 bases, and the junction held 8 bases outside the gene matches. The germline CDR1 and CDR2 sequences are SGHNT and YYREEE (reference sequence). CDR3 in amino acids: CASQKREGMETQYF. The CDR3 DNA reads TGTGCCAGCCAGAAGCGGGAGGGTATGGAGACCCAGTACTTC.

The chain carries TRBV29-1 and TRBJ1-2; the match to TRBD1 covers 9 bases. Per germline, CDR1 SQVTM and CDR2 ANQGSEA. The CDR3 covers 14 residues. Unmatched junction bases numbered 7, after V lost 4 bases and J lost 4 bases. CDR3 amino acids: CSVVRGQGGYGYTF. The CDR3, as DNA: TGCAGCGTTGTCCGGGGACAGGGCGGCTATGGCTACACCTTC.

In its sample, this clone was seen once. Mismatch with germline at one junction end may stem from a read error. The chain uses TRBV5-4 and TRBJ2-5; D remains unclear. Germline V gene lookup returns CDR1 SGHNT and CDR2 YYREEE (reference sequence). CDR3 length equals 15 residues. The CDR3 DNA is TGTGCCAGCGGCTTAGACCGAGCCTTGGCAGAGACCCAGTACTTC. Translation: CASGLDRALAETQYF.

This clone has only a few counts. The rearrangement joins TRBV2 to TRBJ2-1, with no clear D. Germline values: CDR1 SNHLY, CDR2 FYNNEI. The CDR3 spans 15 residues. V was cut by 6 bases and J by 0 bases, with 12 bases left in between. The DNA for the CDR3 is TGTGCCAGCAGCCTTAAATTGGGCTCCTACAATGAGCAGTTCTTC. Its translation: CASSLKLGSYNEQFF.

The V and J genes are TRBV5-1 and TRBJ1-4, with a tentative D call TRBD1 (6 bases). The CDR3 is made up of 17 amino acids. Germline values: CDR1 SGHRS, CDR2 YFSETQ. V was shortened by 0 bases and J by 3 bases, with 15 bases between the two germline ends. In nucleotides, the CDR3 is TGCGCCAGCAGCTTGGTAAAAACAGGGTCACCTAATGAAAAACTGTTTTTT. Its protein is CASSLVKTGSPNEKLFF.

The chain carries TRBV19 and TRBJ2-1; TRBD2 agrees at 7 bases. The germline gives CDR1 LNHDA, CDR2 SQIVND (reference sequence). After removal of 6 bases from V and 0 bases from J, the junction contained 5 bases not matched to a gene. There are 15 residues in the CDR3. In nucleotides, the CDR3 is TGTGCCAGTAGCGCTAGCGGATCCTCCTACAATGAGCAGTTCTTC. It codes for CASSASGSSYNEQFF.

In this sample, this clone turned up a few times. This chain connects TRBV7-9 to TRBJ2-7; 14 positions agree with TRBD2. V shed 5 bases and J 10 bases; nucleotides not matched to a gene: 7. The CDR3 is 14 amino acids. From germline, CDR1 is SEHNR and CDR2 FQNEAQ (reference sequence). CDR3: CASSTEGLAGAQYF. The CDR3 DNA reads as TGTGCCAGCAGCACCGAGGGACTAGCGGGAGCTCAGTACTTC. The complete variable domain, with remaining parts taken from reference TRBV7-9 and TRBJ2-7, reads DTGVSQNPRHKITKRGQNVTFRCDPISEHNRLYWYRQTLGQGPEFLTYFQNEAQLEKSRLLSDRFSAERPKGSFSTLEIQRTEQGDSAMYLCASSTEGLAGAQYFGPGTRLTVT.

The chain couples TRBV27 to TRBJ2-1, with D perhaps matching TRBD1 or TRBD2 (5 bases each). The germline CDR1 and CDR2 sequences are MNHEY and SMNVEV (reference sequence). V was pared by 3 bases and J by 6 bases, with 12 bases between. This CDR3 is 14 amino acids long. The CDR3 bases are TGTGCCAGCAGTTTTGTGGGACCTAGCAATGAGCAGTTCTTC. Protein product: CASSFVGPSNEQFF.

CDR3 sequence reads: CASSQDGGQAGQDQPQHF. DNA for the CDR3: TGTGCCAGCAGCCAAGATGGGGGACAAGCGGGGCAGGATCAGCCCCAGCATTTT. The chain carries TRBV4-2 and TRBJ1-5; D is perhaps TRBD1 (6 bases). V lost 0 bases and J 5 bases, leaving 20 bases between the germline ends. Germline lookup yields CDR1 LGHNA and CDR2 YNFKEQ. The CDR3 covers 18 residues.

V is TRBV10-3 and J is TRBJ1-2; D perhaps matches TRBD1 (5 bases). V lost 9 bases and J lost 8, with 13 bases in between. Germline V gene data show CDR1 as ENHRY and CDR2 as SYGVKD. The CDR3 loop spans 11 amino acids. CDR3 sequence reads: CAIGTPGGYTF. DNA of the CDR3: TGTGCCATTGGGACGCCCGGAGGCTACACCTTC.

DNA for the CDR3: TGCGCCAGCAGCCTCTTAGCGGGAGGATTTACTGGGGCCAACGTCCTGACTTTC. Protein: CASSLLAGGFTGANVLTF. The chain carries TRBV4-1 and TRBJ2-6; 10 bases agree with TRBD2. After removal of 4 bases from V and 2 bases from J, the junction contained 8 bases not matched to a gene. The germline V gene has CDR1 MGHRA and CDR2 YSYEKL. The CDR3 totals 18 residues.

Sample share makes this clone medium-sized (0.01 to 0.1%). This rearrangement joins TRBV19 to TRBJ1-2; the D gene is possibly TRBD1 (5 bases). CDR3 length equals 13 residues. CDR1 is LNHDA, CDR2 SQIVND, per germline (reference sequence). Trimming shortened V by 5 bases and J by 4 bases, and 11 bases separated the two germline ends. The CDR3 is CASSQGPIYGYTF. The CDR3 DNA sequence: TGTGCCAGTAGTCAGGGACCGATCTATGGCTACACCTTC.

The chain couples TRBV5-1 to TRBJ2-1; TRBD2 might be the D (6 bases). The CDR3 is 14 amino acids. Trimming took 1 base from V and 9 from J, leaving 14 bases between them. Per germline, CDR1 SGHRS and CDR2 YFSETQ. The CDR3 reads CASSLITGAGEQFF. The CDR3 nucleotides are TGCGCCAGCAGCTTGATTACGGGAGCGGGTGAGCAGTTCTTC.

The genes are TRBV6-5 and TRBJ2-5; 10 nucleotides align to TRBD1. J lost 7 bases, V lost 11 bases, and 13 bases had no gene match. Germline V lookup: CDR1 MNHEY, CDR2 SVGAGI. The CDR3 length is 14 residues. CDR3: CAASSGTGEVTQYF. The CDR3 DNA reads as TGTGCCGCCTCCTCCGGGACAGGGGAGGTGACCCAGTACTTC.

This clone was seen a few times. This rearrangement joins TRBV6-6 to TRBJ2-1; 13 bases map to TRBD2. Germline CDR1 reads MNHNY; CDR2 reads SVGAGI (reference sequence). The V and J ends lost 6 bases and 9 bases, in that order; junction bases with no gene match: 8. This CDR3 spans 15 amino acids. The CDR3 DNA reads TGTGCCAGCAGCCAATGGACTAGCGGGAGCAGTGAGCAGTTCTTC. Translated: CASSQWTSGSSEQFF.

This chain joins TRBV4-3 and TRBJ2-1, with D tentatively TRBD2 (5 bases). V lost 0 bases, J lost 7 bases, and 10 bases lay in between. The CDR3 is 14 amino acids. Looked up from germline, CDR1 is LGHNA and CDR2 is YSLEER. CDR3 DNA sequence: TGCGCCAGCAGCCAAGAAGTCAGAGGGAATGAGCAGTTCTTC. Encoded protein: CASSQEVRGNEQFF.

V usage is TRBV10-3 and J usage is TRBJ2-1, with TRBD1 as a possible D gene (5 bases). CDR1 ENHRY and CDR2 SYGVKD come from the germline V gene. The CDR3 is made up of 15 amino acids. V gave up 0 bases and J gave up 7 bases, with 13 bases separating them. The CDR3: CAISESGVGVNEQFF. In DNA, the CDR3 is TGTGCCATCAGTGAGTCGGGTGTAGGGGTGAATGAGCAGTTCTTC.

The chain uses TRBV18 and TRBJ2-7; TRBD1 might be the D (6 bases). CDR1 KGHSH and CDR2 LQKENI come from the germline V gene. CDR3 size: 15 residues. V lost 2 bases, J lost 6 bases, and 17 bases lay in between. The DNA for the CDR3 is TGTGCCAGCTCACCAGAACAGGGAAGGTACGGCGAGCAGTACTTC. Its translation: CASSPEQGRYGEQYF.

The genes are TRBV10-3 and TRBJ2-1, with D perhaps assigned TRBD1 or TRBD2 (6 bases each). Per the germline V gene, CDR1 is ENHRY and CDR2 is SYGVKD. This CDR3 is 12 amino acids long. Trimming removed 5 bases at V and 8 bases at J, with 10 bases between. CDR3 sequence: CAISPRGDEQFF. Written as DNA, the CDR3 is TGTGCCATCAGTCCGAGGGGGGATGAGCAGTTCTTC.

The J gene is TRBJ2-2, the V gene TRBV19; TRBD1 aligns across 7 bases. The CDR3 consists of 15 residues. V gave up 10 bases and J gave up 2 bases; unmatched junction bases: 10. CDR1 is LNHDA and CDR2 is SQIVND in the germline V gene (reference sequence). The CDR3 nucleotides are TGTGCCACTACTCGGGACAGCCTTAACACCGGGGAGCTGTTTTTT. It specifies CATTRDSLNTGELFF.

This clone was picked up a small number of times. The chain has TRBV7-2 and TRBJ1-1, with no clear D. This CDR3 has 13 amino acids. The germline V and J ends were trimmed by 1 base and 3 bases, with 6 bases remaining between them. Germline V gene lookup returns CDR1 SGHTA and CDR2 FQGNSA. The CDR3 reads CASSLVFHTEAFF. For the CDR3, the DNA is TGTGCCAGCAGCTTAGTTTTTCACACTGAAGCTTTCTTT.